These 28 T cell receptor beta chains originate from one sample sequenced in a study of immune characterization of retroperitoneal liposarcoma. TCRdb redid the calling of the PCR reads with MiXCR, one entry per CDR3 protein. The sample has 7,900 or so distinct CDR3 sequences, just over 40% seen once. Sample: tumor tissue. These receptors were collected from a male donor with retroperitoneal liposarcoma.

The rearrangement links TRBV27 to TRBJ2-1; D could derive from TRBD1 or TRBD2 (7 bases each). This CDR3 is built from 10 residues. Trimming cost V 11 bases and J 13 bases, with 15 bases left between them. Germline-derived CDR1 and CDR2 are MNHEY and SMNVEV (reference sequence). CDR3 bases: TGTGCCGCAGGGGGGGAGACCCAGTTCTTC. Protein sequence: CAAGGETQFF.

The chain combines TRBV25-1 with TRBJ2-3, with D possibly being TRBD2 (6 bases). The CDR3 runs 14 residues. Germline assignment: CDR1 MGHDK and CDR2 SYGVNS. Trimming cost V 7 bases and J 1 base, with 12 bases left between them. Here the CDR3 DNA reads TGTGCCAGCACGTGGGGACTTCGCACAGATACGCAGTATTTT. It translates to CASTWGLRTDTQYF.

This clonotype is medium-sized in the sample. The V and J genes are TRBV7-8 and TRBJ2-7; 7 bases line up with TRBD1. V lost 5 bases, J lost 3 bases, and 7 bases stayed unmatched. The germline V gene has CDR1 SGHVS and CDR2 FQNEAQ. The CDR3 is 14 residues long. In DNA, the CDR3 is TGTGCCAGCAGCGTCACAGGGGATTTCTACGAGCAGTACTTC. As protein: CASSVTGDFYEQYF.

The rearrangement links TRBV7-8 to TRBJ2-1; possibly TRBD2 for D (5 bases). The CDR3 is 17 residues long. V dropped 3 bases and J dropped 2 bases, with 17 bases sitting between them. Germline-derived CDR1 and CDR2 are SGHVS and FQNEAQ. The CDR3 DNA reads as TGTGCCAGCAGCTTCCCTCGAAAGGGAGCCACCTACAATGAGCAGTTCTTC. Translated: CASSFPRKGATYNEQFF.

The CDR3 spells CASSLSETQFF. In DNA form, the CDR3 reads TGTGCCAGCAGTTTGTCGGAGACCCAGTTCTTC. V is TRBV12-3 or TRBV12-4 and J is TRBJ2-1; no definite D call. The CDR3 contains 11 residues. V was cut by 3 bases and J by 13 bases, with 10 bases left in between.

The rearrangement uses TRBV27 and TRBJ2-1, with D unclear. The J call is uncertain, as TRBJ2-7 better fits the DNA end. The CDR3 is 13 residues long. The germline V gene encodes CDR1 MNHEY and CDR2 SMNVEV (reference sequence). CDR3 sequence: CASIPVRVDEQYV. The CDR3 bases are TGTGCCAGCATCCCCGTCCGCGTGGACGAGCAGTACGTC.

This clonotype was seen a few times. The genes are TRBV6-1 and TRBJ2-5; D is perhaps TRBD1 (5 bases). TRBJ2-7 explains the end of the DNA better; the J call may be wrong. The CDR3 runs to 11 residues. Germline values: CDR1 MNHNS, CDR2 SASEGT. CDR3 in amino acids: CASRDTYEQYF. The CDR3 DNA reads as TGTGCCAGCAGGGACACCTACGAGCAGTACTTC.

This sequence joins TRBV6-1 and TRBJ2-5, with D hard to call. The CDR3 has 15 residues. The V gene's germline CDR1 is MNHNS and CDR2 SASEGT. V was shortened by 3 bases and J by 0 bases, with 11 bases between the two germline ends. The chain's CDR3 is CASSDTEAYQETQYF. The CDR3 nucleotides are TGTGCCAGCAGTGACACCGAGGCGTACCAAGAGACCCAGTACTTC.

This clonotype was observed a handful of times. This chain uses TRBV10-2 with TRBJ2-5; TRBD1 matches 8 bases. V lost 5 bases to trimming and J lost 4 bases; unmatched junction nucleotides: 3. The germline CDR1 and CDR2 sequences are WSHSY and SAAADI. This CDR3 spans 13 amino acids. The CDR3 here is CASSSGQGETQYF. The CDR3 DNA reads TGCGCCAGCAGTTCTGGACAGGGAGAGACCCAGTACTTC.

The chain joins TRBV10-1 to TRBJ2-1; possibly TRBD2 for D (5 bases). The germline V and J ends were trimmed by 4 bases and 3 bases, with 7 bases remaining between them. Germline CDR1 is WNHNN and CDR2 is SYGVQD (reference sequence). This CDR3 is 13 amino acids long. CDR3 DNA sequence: TGCGCCAGCAGTGGGACTCGCTACAATGAGCAGTTCTTC. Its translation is CASSGTRYNEQFF.

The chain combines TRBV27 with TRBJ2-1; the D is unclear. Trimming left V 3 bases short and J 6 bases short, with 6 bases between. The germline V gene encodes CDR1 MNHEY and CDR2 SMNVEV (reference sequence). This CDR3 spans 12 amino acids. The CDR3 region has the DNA TGTGCCAGCAGTTTTCCGGGCAATGAGCAGTTCTTC. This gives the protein CASSFPGNEQFF.

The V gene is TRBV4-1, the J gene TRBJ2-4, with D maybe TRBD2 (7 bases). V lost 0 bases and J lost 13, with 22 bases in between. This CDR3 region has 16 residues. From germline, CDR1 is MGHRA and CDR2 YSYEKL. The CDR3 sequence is CASSQDRGGAGNEQYF. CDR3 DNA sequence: TGCGCCAGCAGCCAAGATCGTGGGGGGGCCGGCAATGAGCAGTACTTC.

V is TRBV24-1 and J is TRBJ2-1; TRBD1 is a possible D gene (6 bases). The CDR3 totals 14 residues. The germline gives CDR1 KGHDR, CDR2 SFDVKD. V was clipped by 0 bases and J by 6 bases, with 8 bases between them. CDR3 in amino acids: CATSDLRRGNEQFF. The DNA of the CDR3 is TGTGCCACCAGTGATTTGCGCAGGGGCAATGAGCAGTTCTTC.

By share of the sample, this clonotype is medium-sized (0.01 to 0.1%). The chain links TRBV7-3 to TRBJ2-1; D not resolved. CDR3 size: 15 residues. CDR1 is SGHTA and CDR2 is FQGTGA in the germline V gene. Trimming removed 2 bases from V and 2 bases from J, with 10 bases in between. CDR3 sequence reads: CASSLDNGAYNEQFF. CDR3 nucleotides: TGTGCCAGCAGCTTAGACAATGGGGCCTACAATGAGCAGTTCTTC.

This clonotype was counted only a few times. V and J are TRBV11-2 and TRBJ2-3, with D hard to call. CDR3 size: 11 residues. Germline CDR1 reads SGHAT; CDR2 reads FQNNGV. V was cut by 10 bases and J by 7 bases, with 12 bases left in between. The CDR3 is CATLPENTQYF. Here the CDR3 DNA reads TGTGCCACCTTACCCGAAAATACGCAGTATTTT.

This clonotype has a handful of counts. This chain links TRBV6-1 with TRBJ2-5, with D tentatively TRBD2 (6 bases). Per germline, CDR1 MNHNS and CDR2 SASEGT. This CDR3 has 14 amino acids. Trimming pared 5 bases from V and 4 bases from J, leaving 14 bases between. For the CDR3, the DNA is TGTGCCAGCAGTCATGGGGGAGGACGAGAGACCCAGTACTTC. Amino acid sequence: CASSHGGGRETQYF.

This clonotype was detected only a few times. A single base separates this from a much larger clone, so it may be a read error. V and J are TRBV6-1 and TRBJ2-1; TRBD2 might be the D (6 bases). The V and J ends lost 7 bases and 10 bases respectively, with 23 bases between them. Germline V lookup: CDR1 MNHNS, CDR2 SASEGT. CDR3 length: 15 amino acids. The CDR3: CASTPTSRSSYEQFF. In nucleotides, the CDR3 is TGTGCCAGCACCCCCACTAGCCGGAGCTCCTACGAGCAGTTCTTC.

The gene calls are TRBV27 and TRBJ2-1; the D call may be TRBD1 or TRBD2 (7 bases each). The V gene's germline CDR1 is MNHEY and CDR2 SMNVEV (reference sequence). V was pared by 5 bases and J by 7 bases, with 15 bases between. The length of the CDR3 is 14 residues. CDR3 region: CASSQTGRGNEQFF. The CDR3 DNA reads TGTGCCAGCAGTCAGACAGGGAGGGGGAATGAGCAGTTCTTC.

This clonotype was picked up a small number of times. CDR3: CASRVGLAGQETQFF. The CDR3 DNA follows: TGTGCCAGCAGAGTGGGACTAGCGGGACAAGAGACCCAGTTCTTC. The chain combines TRBV12-3 or TRBV12-4 with TRBJ2-1; 13 bases line up with TRBD2. The trim removed 6 bases at V and 13 bases at J, leaving 12 bases unmatched. The CDR3 extends over 15 amino acids.

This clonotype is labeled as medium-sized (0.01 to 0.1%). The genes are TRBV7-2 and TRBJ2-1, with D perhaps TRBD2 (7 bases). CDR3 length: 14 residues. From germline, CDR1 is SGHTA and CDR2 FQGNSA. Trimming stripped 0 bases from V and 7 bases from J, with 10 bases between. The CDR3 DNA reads TGTGCCAGCAGCTTAGCTGCGGGGGCTAATGAGCAGTTCTTC. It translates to CASSLAAGANEQFF.

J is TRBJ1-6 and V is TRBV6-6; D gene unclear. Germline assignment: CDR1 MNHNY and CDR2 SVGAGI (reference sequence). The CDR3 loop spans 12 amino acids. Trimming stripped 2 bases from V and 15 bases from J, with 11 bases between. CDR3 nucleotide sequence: TGTGCCAGCAGTTACCTCGGGTGGGACCTCCACTTT. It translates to CASSYLGWDLHF.

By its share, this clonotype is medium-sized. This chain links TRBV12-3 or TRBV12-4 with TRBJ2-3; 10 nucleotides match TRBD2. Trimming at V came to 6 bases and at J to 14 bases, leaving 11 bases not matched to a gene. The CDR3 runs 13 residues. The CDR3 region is CASSMRRLAGLYF. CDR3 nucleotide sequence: TGTGCCAGCAGCATGAGGAGACTAGCGGGTCTGTATTTT.

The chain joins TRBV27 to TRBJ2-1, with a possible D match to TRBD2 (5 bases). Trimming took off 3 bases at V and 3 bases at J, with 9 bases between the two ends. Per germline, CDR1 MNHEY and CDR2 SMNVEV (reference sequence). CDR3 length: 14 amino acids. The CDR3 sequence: CASSLGSVYNEQFF. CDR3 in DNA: TGTGCCAGCAGTTTGGGTAGCGTCTACAATGAGCAGTTCTTC.

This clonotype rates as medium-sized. CDR3 protein: CAIRASTDNEQFF. CDR3 nucleotide sequence: TGTGCCATCCGAGCGTCCACGGACAATGAGCAGTTCTTC. The chain combines TRBV10-3 with TRBJ2-1; D gene uncertain. CDR1 and CDR2 (germline): ENHRY, SYGVKD. The CDR3 is made up of 13 amino acids. Trimming removed 8 bases from V and 5 bases from J, with 13 bases in between.

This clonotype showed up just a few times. CDR3 amino acids: CASGQMMYQFF. The CDR3 DNA reads TGTGCTAGTGGTCAGATGATGTACCAGTTCTTC. The chain employs TRBV12-5 and TRBJ2-1; D not certain. This CDR3 region has 11 residues. Trimming took off 5 bases at V and 13 bases at J, with 12 bases between the two ends. The V gene's germline CDR1 is LGHNT and CDR2 FRNRAP. The whole variable domain, filled in from reference TRBV12-5 and TRBJ2-1, reads DARVTQTPRHKVTEMGQEVTMRCQPILGHNTVFWYRQTMMQGLELLAYFRNRAPLDDSGMPKDRFSAEMPDATLATLKIQPSEPRDSAVYFCASGQMMYQFFGPGTRLTVL.

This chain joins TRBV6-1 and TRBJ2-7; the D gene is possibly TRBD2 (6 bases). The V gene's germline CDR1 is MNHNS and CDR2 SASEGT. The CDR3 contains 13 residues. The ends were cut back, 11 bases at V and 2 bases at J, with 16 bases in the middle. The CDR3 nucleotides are TGTGCCGCGCTGGGCTCGGGGGCCTACGAGCAGTACTTC. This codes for CAALGSGAYEQYF.

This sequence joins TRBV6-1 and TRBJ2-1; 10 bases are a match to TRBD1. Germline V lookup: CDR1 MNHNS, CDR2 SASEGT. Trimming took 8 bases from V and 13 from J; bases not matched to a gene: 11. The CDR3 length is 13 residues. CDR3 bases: TGTGCCAGCGGGGGGTGGGACAGGGGTACCCAGTTCTTC. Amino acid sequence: CASGGWDRGTQFF.

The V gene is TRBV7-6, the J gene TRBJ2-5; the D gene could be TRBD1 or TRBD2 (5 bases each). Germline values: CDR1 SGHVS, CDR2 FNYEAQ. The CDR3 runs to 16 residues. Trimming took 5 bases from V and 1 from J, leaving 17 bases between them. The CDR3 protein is CASSLSRGEGQETQYF. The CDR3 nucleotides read TGTGCCAGCAGCCTTAGTAGGGGAGAGGGCCAAGAGACCCAGTACTTC.